The sequence of this T cell receptor beta chain was determined in a study of siplizumab effects on memory and regulatory T cells. Findings and limits, study-wide: The majority of clones, roughly 75-95% of proliferating CD4+ or CD8+ clones, lacked an assignable naive or memory phenotype. Proliferating siplizumab-culture Tregs lacked confirmation of suppressive function.

Turning to this clone: Its antigen is unidentified.

This CDR3 comprises 12 residues. CDR1 is LNHDA, CDR2 SQIVND, per germline (reference sequence). V lost 3 bases and J lost 9; bases outside the gene matches: 4. Here immunoSEQ multiplex PCR was the method, and the copy in TCRdb shows in-frame clones only, minus some. The sample lists about 100,000 clones, 80% to 95% seen once, with about 0.15% in the top ten. The clonotype comes from a human donor in good health. The chain couples TRBV19 to TRBJ1-1; 7 bases match TRBD1. Sequenced input: CD4+ T cells sorted from blood. CDR3 residues: CASSITTGKAFF. CDR3 sequence (DNA): TGTGCCAGTAGTATCACGACAGGGAAAGCTTTCTTT.